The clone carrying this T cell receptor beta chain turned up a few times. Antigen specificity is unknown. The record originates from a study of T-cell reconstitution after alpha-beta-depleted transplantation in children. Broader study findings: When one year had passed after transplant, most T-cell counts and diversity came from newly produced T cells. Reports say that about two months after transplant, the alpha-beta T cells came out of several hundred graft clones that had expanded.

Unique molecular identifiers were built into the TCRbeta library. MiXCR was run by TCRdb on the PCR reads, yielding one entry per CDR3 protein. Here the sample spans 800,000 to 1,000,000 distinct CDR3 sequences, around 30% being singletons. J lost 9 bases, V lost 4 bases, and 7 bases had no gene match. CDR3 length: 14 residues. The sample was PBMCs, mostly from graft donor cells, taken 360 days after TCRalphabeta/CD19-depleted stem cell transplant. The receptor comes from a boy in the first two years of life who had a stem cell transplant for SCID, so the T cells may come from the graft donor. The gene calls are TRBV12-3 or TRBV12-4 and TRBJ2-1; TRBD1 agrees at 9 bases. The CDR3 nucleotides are TGTGCCAGCAGTTCAACTGACAGGGGGGGTGAGCAGTTCTTC. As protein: CASSSTDRGGEQFF.